Each of the 9 T cell receptor beta chains below was sequenced from the same sample in a study of shared clonotypes between healthy human individuals. The assay was immunoSEQ multiplex PCR, and TCRdb's table has in-frame clones only and misses some. The data hold some 1,400,000 clones, with roughly 96% observed a single time. Material: naive CD4+ T cells sorted from blood. Subset specified: CD45RA+ positively selected. Receptor source: a man aged 25 to 40 in good health.

V and J are TRBV5-1 and TRBJ1-2; TRBD1 agrees at 9 bases. The germline CDR1 and CDR2 sequences are SGHRS and YFSETQ. Unmatched junction bases numbered 10, after V lost 5 bases and J lost 2 bases. This CDR3 has 16 amino acids. The CDR3, as DNA: TGCGCCAGCAGTTCATATCCGGGACAGGGAAACTATGGCTACACCTTC. It yields the protein CASSSYPGQGNYGYTF.

The gene calls are TRBV30 and TRBJ2-1, with D hard to call. This CDR3 has 13 amino acids. Trimming removed 0 bases from V and 10 bases from J, with 13 bases in between. CDR1 is GTSNPN and CDR2 is SVGIG in the germline V gene (reference sequence). The CDR3 loop reads CAWSVRLMAEQFF. The CDR3 DNA follows: TGTGCCTGGAGTGTAAGGTTGATGGCAGAGCAGTTCTTC.

This clone was seen a few times. J is TRBJ2-2 and V is TRBV5-1; a possible D gene is TRBD2 (6 bases). The V end was cut by 4 bases, the J end by 3 bases, with 10 bases between. Germline values: CDR1 SGHRS, CDR2 YFSETQ. CDR3 length: 14 amino acids. The CDR3 sequence: CASSRPGDTGELFF. As DNA, the CDR3 is TGCGCCAGCAGCCGACCGGGGGACACCGGGGAGCTGTTTTTT.

V usage is TRBV11-2 and J usage is TRBJ2-7, with D unclear. CDR3 length: 14 amino acids. Between the trimmed V and J ends, which lost 2 bases and 2 bases, there was a span of 10 bases. The germline CDR1 and CDR2 sequences are SGHAT and FQNNGV. Here the CDR3 DNA reads TGTGCCAGCAGCTTAAGGGCTGTTACCTACGAGCAGTACTTC. This codes for CASSLRAVTYEQYF. Filled out from reference TRBV11-2 and TRBJ2-7, the complete variable domain reads EAGVAQSPRYKIIEKRQSVAFWCNPISGHATLYWYQQILGQGPKLLIQFQNNGVVDDSQLPKDRFSAERLKGVDSTLKIQPAKLEDSAVYLCASSLRAVTYEQYFGPGTRLTVT.

The chain employs TRBV9 and TRBJ2-3; D perhaps matches TRBD2 (5 bases). The ends were cut back, 4 bases at V and 4 bases at J, with 16 bases in the middle. CDR1 is SGDLS and CDR2 is YYNGEE in the germline V gene. There are 15 residues in the CDR3. The CDR3: CASSPNEGVADTQYF. The CDR3 bases are TGTGCCAGCAGCCCTAATGAGGGAGTAGCAGATACGCAGTATTTT.

The rearrangement uses TRBV10-3 and TRBJ1-5, with no clear D. The CDR3 length is 16 residues. Trimming took off 6 bases at V and 6 bases at J, with 21 bases between the two ends. Germline CDR1 reads ENHRY; CDR2 reads SYGVKD. CDR3 region: CAIRSGRPGSGQPQHF. For the CDR3, the DNA is TGTGCCATCAGGTCCGGGAGGCCCGGCTCCGGTCAGCCCCAGCATTTT.

This rearrangement joins TRBV6-1 to TRBJ2-2; D unresolved. V lost 2 bases and J lost 6, with 7 bases in between. Germline CDR1 MNHNS, CDR2 SASEGT. The CDR3 length is 13 residues. The CDR3 nucleotides read TGTGCCAGCAGTGAACTGTGGGCCGGGGAGCTGTTTTTT. Amino acid sequence: CASSELWAGELFF.

V is TRBV14 and J is TRBJ2-7, with D unclear. The V end lost 3 bases, the J end lost 3 bases, and 18 bases lay between the germline ends. The CDR3 is 16 amino acids. Germline V gene sequence: CDR1 SGHDN, CDR2 FVKESK. CDR3 in DNA: TGTGCCAGCAGCCAGGTGGTGGCCCGGCACTTCTACGAGCAGTACTTC. This encodes CASSQVVARHFYEQYF.

The chain employs TRBV11-2 and TRBJ1-1, with TRBD1 as a possible D gene (5 bases). Germline V gives CDR1 SGHAT, CDR2 FQNNGV. Trimming removed 1 base from V and 1 base from J, with 16 bases in between. The CDR3 is 17 residues long. For the CDR3, the DNA is TGTGCCAGCAGCTTAGTAGCCCCGGGGGACCCGAACACTGAAGCTTTCTTT. This gives the protein CASSLVAPGDPNTEAFF.